The 13 T cell receptor beta chains below were found in one sample sequenced in a study of response to subunit inactivated influenza vaccine. TCRdb re-called the RT-PCR reads with MiXCR, one entry per CDR3 protein. The sample records 500,000 to 600,000 distinct CDR3 sequences, under 15% being singletons. The input for sequencing was PBMCs from blood, taken 35 to 45 days after vaccination. The source is a man aged 45 to 65 who received an inactivated influenza vaccine.

This chain connects TRBV7-3 to TRBJ2-1, with a tentative D call TRBD2 (7 bases). CDR3 length: 16 residues. V gave up 7 bases and J gave up 0 bases, with 16 bases separating them. Looked up from germline, CDR1 is SGHTA and CDR2 is FQGTGA. DNA of the CDR3: TGTGCCAGCATCCCGCGGGGGCCTAGCTCCTACAATGAGCAGTTCTTC. Its translation is CASIPRGPSSYNEQFF.

There are a few counts of this clonotype. The chain combines TRBV7-2 with TRBJ2-5; D is possibly TRBD2 (5 bases). This CDR3 comprises 15 residues. CDR1 and CDR2 (germline): SGHTA, FQGNSA. Trimming removed 3 bases from V and 5 bases from J, with 16 bases in between. CDR3 in amino acids: CASSLSSGSLETQYF. The CDR3 bases are TGTGCCAGCAGCTTGTCGTCGGGGTCTCTCGAGACCCAGTACTTC.

A few counts support this clonotype. The rearrangement uses TRBV12-3 or TRBV12-4 and TRBJ2-1; D not resolved. The V end was cut by 5 bases, the J end by 7 bases, with 15 bases between. This CDR3 region has 14 residues. In nucleotides, the CDR3 is TGTGCCAGCAGTCCCCAGAGTTTTGGGAATGAGCAGTTCTTC. This encodes CASSPQSFGNEQFF.

This clonotype was seen a few times. V gene TRBV2 combines with J gene TRBJ2-1; D is unresolved. The CDR3 spans 14 residues. Germline V gene data show CDR1 as SNHLY and CDR2 as FYNNEI. The V and J ends lost 3 bases and 3 bases respectively, with 9 bases between them. The CDR3, as DNA: TGTGCCAGCAGTGAGGGGTTTCTCTACAATGAGCAGTTCTTC. Its translation: CASSEGFLYNEQFF.

The rearrangement joins TRBV27 to TRBJ2-1, with 10 bases that match TRBD2. The germline V gene has CDR1 MNHEY and CDR2 SMNVEV (reference sequence). The ends lost 5 bases at V and 8 bases at J; junction bases unmatched: 6. CDR3 length: 14 amino acids. The CDR3 DNA is TGTGCCAGCAGTAGACTAGCGGGCCCGCATGAGCAGTTCTTC. It specifies CASSRLAGPHEQFF.

This clonotype was picked up many times. The chain employs TRBV24-1 and TRBJ2-2, with TRBD2 matching over 13 bases. Germline CDR1 and CDR2: KGHDR and SFDVKD. Trimming cost V 3 bases and J 7 bases; bases outside gene matches: 10. This CDR3 has 18 amino acids. DNA for the CDR3: TGTGCCACCAGTGATACCTCAGGACTAGCGGGGGAATACGGGGAGCTGTTTTTT. Residues: CATSDTSGLAGEYGELFF.

The V gene is TRBV27, the J gene TRBJ2-7, with TRBD2 matching over 7 bases. The V gene's germline CDR1 is MNHEY and CDR2 SMNVEV (reference sequence). Unmatched junction bases numbered 7, after V lost 6 bases and J lost 5 bases. CDR3 length: 13 amino acids. Here the CDR3 DNA reads TGTGCCAGCAGCCCTCGGGGGGTCCACGAGCAGTACTTC. Translated, it gives CASSPRGVHEQYF.

The chain is built from TRBV4-1 and TRBJ2-5, with 10 bases identical to TRBD1. The trim removed 4 bases at V and 5 bases at J, leaving 10 bases unmatched. Germline CDR1 MGHRA, CDR2 YSYEKL. CDR3 size: 16 residues. CDR3 in amino acids: CASSPQERTGGETQYF. CDR3 DNA: TGCGCCAGCAGCCCCCAAGAGCGGACAGGGGGGGAGACCCAGTACTTC.

This chain connects TRBV15 to TRBJ1-3; 9 bases are a match to TRBD1. Trimming at V came to 4 bases and at J to 2 bases, leaving 3 bases not matched to a gene. The CDR3 has 15 amino acids. The germline CDR1 and CDR2 sequences are LNHNV and YYDKDF (reference sequence). CDR3 sequence (DNA): TGTGCCACCAGCACTCACAGGGGGCCTGGAAACACCATATATTTT. Translating gives CATSTHRGPGNTIYF.

CDR3 region: CASSLVAGGPVFETQYF. CDR3 sequence (DNA): TGTGCCAGCAGCTTAGTTGCGGGGGGGCCTGTATTCGAGACCCAGTACTTC. The chain couples TRBV7-2 to TRBJ2-5; 9 positions match TRBD2. The CDR3 has 17 residues. The trim removed 1 base at V and 5 bases at J, leaving 11 bases unmatched. Per the germline V gene, CDR1 is SGHTA and CDR2 is FQGNSA.

The J gene is TRBJ1-2, the V gene TRBV3-1; possibly TRBD1 for D (5 bases). CDR1 and CDR2 from the germline V gene are LGHDT and YNNKEL (reference sequence). V gave up 4 bases and J gave up 0 bases, with 12 bases separating them. This CDR3 has 15 amino acids. CDR3 amino acids: CASSRGTGANYGYTF. CDR3 coding DNA: TGTGCCAGCAGCCGGGGAACAGGTGCTAACTATGGCTACACCTTC.

The rearrangement joins TRBV6-2 or TRBV6-3 to TRBJ2-7; 7 bases match TRBD1. Unmatched junction bases numbered 8, after V lost 4 bases and J lost 5 bases. Germline CDR1 MNHEY, CDR2 SVGEGT. The CDR3 has 14 amino acids. The CDR3 DNA sequence: TGTGCCAGCAGTTCTCCGGGACAGAAGAACGAGCAGTACTTC. It is translated as CASSSPGQKNEQYF.

The V gene is TRBV2, the J gene TRBJ1-1; D gene uncertain. CDR1 SNHLY and CDR2 FYNNEI come from the germline V gene. This CDR3 has 14 residues. The germline V and J ends were trimmed by 4 bases and 1 base, with 10 bases remaining between them. CDR3 sequence: CASSAFGENTEAFF. CDR3 DNA: TGTGCCAGCAGTGCTTTCGGGGAGAACACTGAAGCTTTCTTT.